These 9 T cell receptor beta chains originate from one sample sequenced in a study of blood T cell repertoires in COVID-19 (dated by TCRdb to 2018 to 2020). The method was the immunoSEQ multiplex PCR assay. TCRdb limited this immuneACCESS table to in-frame rearrangements with V and J called. A share of clones is missing; checked studies link under half to unresolved V genes, and the rest is unexplained. The sample table holds about 400,000 clones, of which 75% to 90% were seen once. The ten largest clones take up around 7.4% of the sample. The sample taken for sequencing was peripheral blood. The receptor source for this set is a woman aged 55 to 70 with COVID-19, enrolled during active disease.

The genes are TRBV19 and TRBJ1-5; D ambiguous. Germline assignment: CDR1 LNHDA and CDR2 SQIVND (reference sequence). CDR3 length: 15 residues. V lost 5 bases, J lost 1 base, and 12 bases lay in between. The chain's CDR3 is CASSLIRGSNQPQHF. The CDR3 nucleotides read TGTGCCAGTAGTCTCATCCGAGGGAGCAATCAGCCCCAGCATTTT.

The CDR3 protein is CASSAPKRLAEYYNEQFF. CDR3 in DNA: TGTGCCAGCAGCGCCCCCAAAAGGCTAGCGGAGTATTACAATGAGCAGTTCTTC. The gene calls are TRBV9 and TRBJ2-1; 7 bases align to TRBD2. The CDR3 runs to 18 residues. Germline V gene sequence: CDR1 SGDLS, CDR2 YYNGEE. V shed 3 bases, J shed 4 bases, and the junction held 16 bases outside the gene matches.

To note about this clone: Other DNA sequences from this sample encode an identical CDR3 as well. The chain combines TRBV6-5 with TRBJ1-2; D is ambiguous. The CDR3 has 14 residues. Deletions cut 5 bases from V and 2 bases from J, with 12 bases between. Germline V gene data show CDR1 as MNHEY and CDR2 as SVGAGI. The CDR3: CASSTTTGNYGYTF. The CDR3 nucleotides are TGTGCCAGCAGTACAACAACGGGAAACTATGGCTACACCTTC.

The V and J genes are TRBV9 and TRBJ1-1; TRBD1 might be the D (5 bases). Germline V gene sequence: CDR1 SGDLS, CDR2 YYNGEE. V gave up 4 bases and J gave up 2 bases, with 12 bases separating them. The CDR3 has 14 amino acids. The CDR3 DNA reads as TGTGCCAGCAGCATCACAGGATCTAACACTGAAGCTTTCTTT. This translates into CASSITGSNTEAFF.

The genes are TRBV7-9 and TRBJ2-5; D is possibly TRBD2 (6 bases). This CDR3 has 14 amino acids. Trimming stripped 5 bases from V and 7 bases from J, with 17 bases between. In germline, CDR1 is SEHNR, CDR2 FQNEAQ (reference sequence). The CDR3 protein is CASSHRDGGATQYF. Written as DNA, the CDR3 is TGTGCCAGCAGCCATAGAGACGGCGGGGCGACCCAGTACTTC.

The chain carries TRBV4-1 and TRBJ2-6; a weak D match, TRBD2 (7 bases). V was pared by 0 bases and J by 2 bases, with 17 bases between. CDR3 length equals 19 residues. CDR1 is MGHRA and CDR2 is YSYEKL in the germline V gene. Here the CDR3 reads CASSQDGTGGAPGANVLTF. The CDR3 nucleotides read TGCGCCAGCAGCCAAGACGGGACGGGGGGCGCTCCTGGGGCCAACGTCCTGACTTTC.

This clone was detected only a few times. The rearrangement uses TRBV4-2 and TRBJ2-5, with a tentative D call TRBD2 (6 bases). The CDR3 runs 14 residues. V was trimmed by 1 base and J by 3 bases, leaving 9 bases between them. Germline assignment: CDR1 LGHNA and CDR2 YNFKEQ. The CDR3 DNA is TGTGCCAGCAGCCAAGTTAGCGGTGAAGAGACCCAGTACTTC. It specifies CASSQVSGEETQYF.

The chain is built from TRBV3-1 (or the pseudogene TRBV3-2) and TRBJ2-1; TRBD2 matches at 9 bases. Germline assignment: CDR1 LGHDT and CDR2 YNNKEL (reference sequence). Trimming at V came to 0 bases and at J to 6 bases, leaving 6 bases not matched to a gene. The CDR3 sequence is 16 residues long. CDR3 nucleotide sequence: TGTGCCAGCAGCCAAGATGCGGGGGGGCCCTTCAATGAGCAGTTCTTC. It codes for CASSQDAGGPFNEQFF.

The chain is built from TRBV3-1 (or the pseudogene TRBV3-2) and TRBJ2-3; 11 positions match TRBD2. This CDR3 spans 19 amino acids. The germline gives CDR1 LGHDT, CDR2 YNNKEL (reference sequence). V dropped 4 bases and J dropped 4; count of bases not matched to a gene: 16. For the CDR3, the DNA is TGTGCCAGCAGCCCCGCTGGGTTAGCGGGGGGGCCGGGCGCAGATACGCAGTATTTT. Translation: CASSPAGLAGGPGADTQYF.